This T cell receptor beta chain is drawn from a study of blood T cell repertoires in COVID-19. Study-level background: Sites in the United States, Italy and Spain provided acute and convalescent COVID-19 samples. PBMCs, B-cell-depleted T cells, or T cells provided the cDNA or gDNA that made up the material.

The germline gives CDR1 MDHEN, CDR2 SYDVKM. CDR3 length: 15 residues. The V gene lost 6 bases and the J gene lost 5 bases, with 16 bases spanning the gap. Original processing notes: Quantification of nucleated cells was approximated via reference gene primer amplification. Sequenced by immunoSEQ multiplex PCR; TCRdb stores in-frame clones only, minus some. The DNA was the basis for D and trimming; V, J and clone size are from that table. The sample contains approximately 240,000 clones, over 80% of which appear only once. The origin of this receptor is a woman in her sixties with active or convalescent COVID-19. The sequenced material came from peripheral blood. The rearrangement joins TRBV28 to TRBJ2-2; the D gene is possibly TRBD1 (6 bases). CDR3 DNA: TGTGCCAGCAGGACTCAGGGGCCGGGGACCGGGGAGCTGTTTTTT. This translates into CASRTQGPGTGELFF.